The 27 T cell receptor beta chains listed next were all sequenced from one sample in a study of OX40 agonist ivuxolimab in advanced cancers. Assay: immunoSEQ multiplex PCR; the TCRdb copy retains only in-frame clones and omits some. The sample consists of about 49,000 clones, 85% of them appearing once. Here the sequenced sample was CD4+ or CD8+ T cells sorted from blood, taken in a trial of the OX40 agonist ivuxolimab. The receptors here all came from an adult with an advanced solid tumor such as melanoma, head and neck, liver or kidney cancer.

This sequence joins TRBV11-2 and TRBJ2-7, with 9 bases that match TRBD1. The CDR3 consists of 16 residues. Germline values: CDR1 SGHAT, CDR2 FQNNGV. The V segment lost 4 bases and the J segment 2 bases; nucleotides outside the gene matches: 9. The CDR3 nucleotides are TGTGCCAGCAGCTCCTGGGACAGGGTAGACCCCTACGAGCAGTACTTC. Translated, it gives CASSSWDRVDPYEQYF.

The genes are TRBV19 and TRBJ1-1, with D tentatively TRBD1 (6 bases). The CDR3 is 12 amino acids. In germline, CDR1 is LNHDA, CDR2 SQIVND (reference sequence). V lost 6 bases to trimming and J lost 5 bases, with 10 bases between them. Here the CDR3 reads CASSRGATEAFF. The CDR3 bases are TGTGCCAGTAGCCGGGGGGCGACTGAAGCTTTCTTT. Combining the CDR3 with reference TRBV19 and TRBJ1-1 gives the whole variable domain DGGITQSPKYLFRKEGQNVTLSCEQNLNHDAMYWYRQDPGQGLRLIYYSQIVNDFQKGDIAEGYSVSREKKESFPLTVTSAQKNPTAFYLCASSRGATEAFFGQGTRLTVV.

This clone occurred a few times. The rearrangement links TRBV10-2 to TRBJ2-3; TRBD2 agrees at 10 bases. Germline V gene lookup returns CDR1 WSHSY and CDR2 SAAADI. The CDR3 has 17 amino acids. V was pared by 3 bases and J by 3 bases, with 9 bases of the junction left unmatched. The CDR3, as DNA: TGCGCCAGCAGTGATCCGGCTAGCGGGGGTCTAACAGATACGCAGTATTTT. Protein sequence: CASSDPASGGLTDTQYF.

The chain couples TRBV5-6 to TRBJ2-1, with D possibly being TRBD1 (5 bases). Germline CDR1 and CDR2: SGHDT and YYEEEE. V shed 1 base and J shed 0 bases, with 11 bases lying between them. CDR3 length: 16 amino acids. The CDR3 sequence is CASSLPRESSYNEQFF. In nucleotides, the CDR3 is TGTGCCAGCAGCTTGCCCAGGGAAAGCTCCTACAATGAGCAGTTCTTC.

The chain uses TRBV9 and TRBJ2-3, with D tentatively TRBD1 (5 bases). CDR3 size: 16 residues. V shed 0 bases and J shed 3 bases, with 14 bases lying between them. CDR1 and CDR2 (germline): SGDLS, YYNGEE. The CDR3 DNA reads TGTGCCAGCAGCGTAGGGAACCCCTCAGGGACAGATACGCAGTATTTT. Amino acids: CASSVGNPSGTDTQYF.

The chain is built from TRBV4-1 and TRBJ2-2; D ambiguous. V lost 0 bases, J lost 7 bases, and 9 bases lay in between. Germline lookup yields CDR1 MGHRA and CDR2 YSYEKL. The CDR3 runs 14 residues. CDR3 bases: TGCGCCAGCAGCCAAGATTGGTCCGGCGGGGAGCTGTTTTTT. It encodes CASSQDWSGGELFF.

This clone was observed a handful of times. The chain carries TRBV7-6 and TRBJ2-5, with D tentatively TRBD1 (6 bases). The germline V gene encodes CDR1 SGHVS and CDR2 FNYEAQ. The CDR3 is 14 amino acids. Trimming cost V 5 bases and J 1 base, with 11 bases left between them. The chain's CDR3 is CASSRTDFQETQYF. CDR3 in DNA: TGTGCCAGCAGCCGGACAGACTTCCAAGAGACCCAGTACTTC.

The chain joins TRBV29-1 to TRBJ2-7; D is unclear. The CDR3 contains 15 residues. CDR1 and CDR2 (germline): SQVTM, ANQGSEA. The ends were cut back, 3 bases at V and 0 bases at J, with 15 bases in the middle. CDR3: CSVEGGEISSYEQYF. The CDR3 DNA is TGCAGCGTTGAGGGCGGTGAAATTAGCTCCTACGAGCAGTACTTC.

The V and J genes are TRBV6-1 and TRBJ1-6; 12 nucleotides match TRBD1. Germline assignment: CDR1 MNHNS and CDR2 SASEGT. The CDR3 totals 14 residues. Unmatched junction bases numbered 2, after V lost 3 bases and J lost 11 bases. The CDR3 nucleotides are TGTGCCAGCAGTGAGGGGACAGGGGGCACACCCCTCCACTTT. Residues: CASSEGTGGTPLHF.

By frequency in the sample, this clone is medium-sized. V is TRBV2 and J is TRBJ1-6; D unclear. The germline V gene encodes CDR1 SNHLY and CDR2 FYNNEI. The CDR3 spans 13 residues. Trimming left V 6 bases short and J 9 bases short, with 12 bases between. The CDR3 spells CASRPGSGSPLHF. The CDR3, as DNA: TGTGCCAGCAGACCGGGGTCGGGTTCACCCCTCCACTTT.

The chain carries TRBV7-9 and TRBJ2-7; possibly TRBD1 or TRBD2 for D (5 bases each). The CDR3 is 16 amino acids. The germline V and J ends were trimmed by 3 bases and 5 bases, with 20 bases remaining between them. CDR1 and CDR2 from the germline V gene are SEHNR and FQNEAQ (reference sequence). CDR3 loop: CASSFGPQGTENEQYV. The CDR3 nucleotides read TGTGCCAGCAGCTTTGGGCCCCAAGGGACCGAAAACGAGCAGTACGTC.

This chain connects TRBV4-1 to TRBJ2-5; no clear D. The CDR3 runs to 14 residues. Trimming removed 3 bases at V and 1 base at J, with 9 bases between. Germline V gives CDR1 MGHRA, CDR2 YSYEKL. The CDR3 coding sequence is TGCGCCAGCAGCCATTTTATGGCCCAAGAGACCCAGTACTTC. Protein sequence: CASSHFMAQETQYF.

J is TRBJ1-2 and V is TRBV6-5; 9 bases are shared with TRBD1. The V gene's germline CDR1 is MNHEY and CDR2 SVGAGI. The J segment lost 1 base and the V segment lost 7 bases, leaving 4 bases of the junction unmatched. This CDR3 region has 14 residues. The CDR3: CASTRQGVNYGYTF. CDR3 nucleotides: TGTGCCAGCACCCGACAGGGGGTTAACTATGGCTACACCTTC.

The sample holds a few counts of this clone. V gene TRBV4-1 combines with J gene TRBJ1-2; no reliable D call. V was shortened by 7 bases and J by 7 bases, with 13 bases between the two germline ends. Germline assignment: CDR1 MGHRA and CDR2 YSYEKL. There are 12 residues in the CDR3. CDR3 coding DNA: TGCGCCAGCACCTCTCTAGAGGGTGGCTACACCTTC. Amino acid sequence: CASTSLEGGYTF.

V and J are TRBV2 and TRBJ2-3; 10 nucleotides match TRBD2. V lost 10 bases to trimming and J lost 2 bases; unmatched junction nucleotides: 12. Germline-derived CDR1 and CDR2 are SNHLY and FYNNEI. This CDR3 is built from 16 residues. CDR3 residues: CAITSGEIPNTDTQYF. The CDR3 DNA reads as TGTGCCATAACTAGCGGGGAGATCCCCAACACAGATACGCAGTATTTT.

The chain joins TRBV10-3 to TRBJ1-1; D gene ambiguous. Germline CDR1 is ENHRY and CDR2 is SYGVKD. This CDR3 comprises 14 residues. V shed 2 bases and J shed 10 bases, with 17 bases lying between them. This CDR3 is CAISEPSTQRGAFF. In DNA, the CDR3 is TGTGCCATCAGTGAGCCTTCGACGCAAAGAGGAGCTTTCTTT.

The chain employs TRBV28 and TRBJ1-1; weak D call: TRBD1 (5 bases). V lost 5 bases, J lost 0 bases, and 16 bases lay in between. CDR1 and CDR2 (germline): MDHEN, SYDVKM. The CDR3 length is 16 residues. CDR3 loop: CASSPAGRALNTEAFF. The CDR3, as DNA: TGTGCCAGCAGTCCGGCGGGACGGGCATTGAACACTGAAGCTTTCTTT.

The chain recombines TRBV6-5 with TRBJ2-5; the D is unclear. The CDR3 spans 12 residues. Germline V lookup: CDR1 MNHEY, CDR2 SVGAGI. Trimming shortened V by 6 bases and J by 5 bases, and 10 bases separated the two germline ends. The DNA of the CDR3 is TGTGCCAGCAGCTCGCTCGGGGAGACCCAGTACTTC. Translating gives CASSSLGETQYF.

The chain combines TRBV25-1 with TRBJ2-3; D possibly corresponds to TRBD2 (6 bases). The germline CDR1 and CDR2 sequences are MGHDK and SYGVNS. The CDR3 extends over 16 amino acids. Deletions cut 1 base from V and 5 bases from J, with 16 bases between. The CDR3 bases are TGTGCCAGCAGTGAATGGGTTAGCGGAAGGGGAGATACGCAGTATTTT. Translating gives CASSEWVSGRGDTQYF.

The rearrangement links TRBV9 to TRBJ2-1; D uncertain. The V gene's germline CDR1 is SGDLS and CDR2 YYNGEE. The CDR3 is 14 residues long. Trimming cost V 6 bases and J 3 bases, with 13 bases left between them. The CDR3 loop is CASTSDINYNEQFF. The CDR3 nucleotides are TGTGCCAGCACCTCCGACATAAACTACAATGAGCAGTTCTTC.

The chain couples TRBV6-1 to TRBJ2-7, with unresolved D. This CDR3 region has 15 residues. Trimming stripped 5 bases from V and 4 bases from J, with 18 bases between. Looked up from germline, CDR1 is MNHNS and CDR2 is SASEGT. The DNA of the CDR3 is TGTGCCAGCAGTAGACACTCTGAAAGGGATTACGAGCAGTACTTC. Translation: CASSRHSERDYEQYF.

The rearrangement uses TRBV27 and TRBJ1-6, with unresolved D. V was trimmed by 6 bases and J by 10 bases, leaving 16 bases between them. The CDR3 is made up of 14 amino acids. Germline CDR1 and CDR2: MNHEY and SMNVEV (reference sequence). The CDR3 coding sequence is TGTGCCAGCAGCTGGAGGGAGGGCAGCTCACCCCTCCACTTT. It specifies CASSWREGSSPLHF.

The rearrangement links TRBV11-2 to TRBJ1-3; D is undetermined. In germline, CDR1 is SGHAT, CDR2 FQNNGV. This CDR3 region has 16 residues. V lost 2 bases and J 3 bases, leaving 14 bases between the germline ends. In nucleotides, the CDR3 is TGTGCCAGCAGCTTATATGGGCTGGGCTTTGGAAACACCATATATTTT. Translated, it gives CASSLYGLGFGNTIYF.

This clone was counted a few times. The V and J genes are TRBV5-6 and TRBJ2-7; no clear D. This CDR3 spans 15 amino acids. From germline, CDR1 is SGHDT and CDR2 YYEEEE. V shed 2 bases and J shed 2 bases, with 14 bases lying between them. The CDR3 coding sequence is TGTGCCAGCAGCTTATTAGGCGACTTCACCTACGAGCAGTACGTC. It is translated as CASSLLGDFTYEQYV.

The chain couples TRBV10-3 to TRBJ2-3; D gene ambiguous. Germline CDR1 reads ENHRY; CDR2 reads SYGVKD. The V end lost 3 bases, the J end lost 0 bases, and 4 bases lay between the germline ends. The CDR3 is 13 amino acids. CDR3 DNA: TGTGCCATCAGTGAAGCTAGCACAGATACGCAGTATTTT. Its protein is CAISEASTDTQYF.

This sequence joins TRBV7-3 and TRBJ1-2, with no clear D. Looked up from germline, CDR1 is SGHTA and CDR2 is FQGTGA. Trimming pared 2 bases from V and 7 bases from J, leaving 8 bases between. The CDR3 has 12 amino acids. The DNA of the CDR3 is TGTGCCAGCAGCTTAGGGGAGGGTGGCTACACCTTC. It yields the protein CASSLGEGGYTF. Full variable domain (missing parts from reference TRBV7-3 and TRBJ1-2): GAGVSQTPSNKVTEKGKYVELRCDPISGHTALYWYRQSLGQGPEFLIYFQGTGAADDSGLPNDRFFAVRPEGSVSTLKIQRTERGDSAVYLCASSLGEGGYTFGSGTRLTVV.

The chain is built from TRBV11-2 and TRBJ1-2; D not resolved. CDR1 is SGHAT, CDR2 FQNNGV, per germline. The CDR3 loop spans 11 amino acids. Trimming shortened V by 6 bases and J by 7 bases, and 9 bases separated the two germline ends. The CDR3 loop reads CASSYRLGYTF. Written as DNA, the CDR3 is TGTGCCAGCAGTTACCGGCTTGGCTACACCTTC. Supplemented by reference TRBV11-2 and TRBJ1-2, the full variable domain reads EAGVAQSPRYKIIEKRQSVAFWCNPISGHATLYWYQQILGQGPKLLIQFQNNGVVDDSQLPKDRFSAERLKGVDSTLKIQPAKLEDSAVYLCASSYRLGYTFGSGTRLTVV.